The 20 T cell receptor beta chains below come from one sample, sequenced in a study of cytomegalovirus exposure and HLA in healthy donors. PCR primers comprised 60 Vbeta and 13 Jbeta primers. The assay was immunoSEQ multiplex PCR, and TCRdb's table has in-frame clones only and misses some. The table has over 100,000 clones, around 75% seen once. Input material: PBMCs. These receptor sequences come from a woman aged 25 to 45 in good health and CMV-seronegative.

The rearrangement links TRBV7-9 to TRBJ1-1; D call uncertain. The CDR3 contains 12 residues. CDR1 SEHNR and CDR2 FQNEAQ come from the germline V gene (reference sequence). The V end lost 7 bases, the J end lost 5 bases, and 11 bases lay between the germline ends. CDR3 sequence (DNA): TGTGCCAGCACCCTTAGGAGGACTGAAGCTTTCTTT. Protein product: CASTLRRTEAFF.

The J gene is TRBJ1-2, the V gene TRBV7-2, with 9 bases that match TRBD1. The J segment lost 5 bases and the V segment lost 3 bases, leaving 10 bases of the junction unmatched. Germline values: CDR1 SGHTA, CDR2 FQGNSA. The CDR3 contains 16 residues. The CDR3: CASSLLGTGSAYGYTF. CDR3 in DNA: TGTGCCAGCAGCTTGTTAGGGACAGGGTCCGCTTATGGCTACACCTTC.

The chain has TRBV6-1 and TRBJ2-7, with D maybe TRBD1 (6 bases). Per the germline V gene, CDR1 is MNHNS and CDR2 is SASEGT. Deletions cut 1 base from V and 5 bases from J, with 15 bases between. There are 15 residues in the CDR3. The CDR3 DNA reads TGTGCCAGCAGTGAAGGGCAGGGGACAAGCCACGAGCAGTACTTC. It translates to CASSEGQGTSHEQYF.

This chain's CDR3 is CASSVETGRAERNEQFF. CDR3 nucleotides: TGTGCCAGCAGCGTAGAAACCGGGAGGGCCGAACGTAATGAGCAGTTCTTC. The chain links TRBV9 to TRBJ2-1; 8 bases fit TRBD2. This CDR3 is 17 amino acids long. V dropped 0 bases and J dropped 7; count of bases not matched to a gene: 12. Germline-derived CDR1 and CDR2 are SGDLS and YYNGEE.

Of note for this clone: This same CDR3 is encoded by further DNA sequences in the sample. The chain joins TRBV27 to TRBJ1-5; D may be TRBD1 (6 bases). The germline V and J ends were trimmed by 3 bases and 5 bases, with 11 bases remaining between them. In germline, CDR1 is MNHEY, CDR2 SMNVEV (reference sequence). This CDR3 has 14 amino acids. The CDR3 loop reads CASSFGRGDQPQHF. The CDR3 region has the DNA TGTGCCAGCAGTTTTGGGAGGGGGGATCAGCCCCAGCATTTT.

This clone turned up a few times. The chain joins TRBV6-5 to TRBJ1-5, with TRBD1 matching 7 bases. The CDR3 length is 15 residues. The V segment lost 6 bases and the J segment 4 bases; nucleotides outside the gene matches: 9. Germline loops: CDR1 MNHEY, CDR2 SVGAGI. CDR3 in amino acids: CASRRGTDYNQPQHF. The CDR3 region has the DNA TGTGCCAGCAGGCGCGGGACAGACTATAATCAGCCCCAGCATTTT.

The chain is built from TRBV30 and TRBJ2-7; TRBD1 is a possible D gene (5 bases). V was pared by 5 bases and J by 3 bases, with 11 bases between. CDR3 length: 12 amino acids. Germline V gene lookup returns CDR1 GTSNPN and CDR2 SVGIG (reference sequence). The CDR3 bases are TGTGCCTGGGACAGAAACAACTACGAGCAGTACTTC. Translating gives CAWDRNNYEQYF.

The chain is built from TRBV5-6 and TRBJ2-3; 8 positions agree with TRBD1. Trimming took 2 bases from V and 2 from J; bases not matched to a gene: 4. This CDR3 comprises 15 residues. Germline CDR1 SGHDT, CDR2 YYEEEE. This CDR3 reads CASSFWTGLTDTQYF. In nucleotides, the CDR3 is TGTGCCAGCAGCTTCTGGACAGGGCTCACAGATACGCAGTATTTT.

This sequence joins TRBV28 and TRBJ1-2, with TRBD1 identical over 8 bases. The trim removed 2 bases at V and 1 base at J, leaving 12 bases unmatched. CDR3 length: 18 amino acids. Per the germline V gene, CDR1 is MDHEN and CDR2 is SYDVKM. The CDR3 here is CASSLPGQGYPLNYGYTF. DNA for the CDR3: TGTGCCAGCAGTTTACCAGGACAGGGTTACCCCCTTAACTATGGCTACACCTTC.

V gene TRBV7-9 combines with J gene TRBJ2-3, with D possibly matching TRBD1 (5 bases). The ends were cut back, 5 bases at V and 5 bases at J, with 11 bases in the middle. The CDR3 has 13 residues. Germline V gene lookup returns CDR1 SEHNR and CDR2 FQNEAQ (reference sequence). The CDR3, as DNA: TGTGCCAGCAGCCCCTTGGACAAAGATACGCAGTATTTT. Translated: CASSPLDKDTQYF. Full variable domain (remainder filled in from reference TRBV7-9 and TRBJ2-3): DTGVSQNPRHKITKRGQNVTFRCDPISEHNRLYWYRQTLGQGPEFLTYFQNEAQLEKSRLLSDRFSAERPKGSFSTLEIQRTEQGDSAMYLCASSPLDKDTQYFGPGTRLTVL.

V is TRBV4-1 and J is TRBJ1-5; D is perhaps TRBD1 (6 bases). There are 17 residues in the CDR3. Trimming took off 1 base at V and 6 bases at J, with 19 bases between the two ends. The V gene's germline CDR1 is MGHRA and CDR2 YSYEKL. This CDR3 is CASSQGEGRGYGQPQHF. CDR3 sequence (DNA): TGCGCCAGCAGCCAAGGTGAAGGCAGGGGATATGGTCAGCCCCAGCATTTT.

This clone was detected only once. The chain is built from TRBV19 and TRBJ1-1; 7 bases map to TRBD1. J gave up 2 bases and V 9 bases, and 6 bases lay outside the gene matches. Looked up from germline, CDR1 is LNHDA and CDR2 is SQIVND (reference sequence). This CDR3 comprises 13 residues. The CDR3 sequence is CASSRQGNTEAFF. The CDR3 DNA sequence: TGTGCCAGCTCGCGACAGGGAAACACTGAAGCTTTCTTT. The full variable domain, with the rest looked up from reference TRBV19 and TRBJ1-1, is DGGITQSPKYLFRKEGQNVTLSCEQNLNHDAMYWYRQDPGQGLRLIYYSQIVNDFQKGDIAEGYSVSREKKESFPLTVTSAQKNPTAFYLCASSRQGNTEAFFGQGTRLTVV.

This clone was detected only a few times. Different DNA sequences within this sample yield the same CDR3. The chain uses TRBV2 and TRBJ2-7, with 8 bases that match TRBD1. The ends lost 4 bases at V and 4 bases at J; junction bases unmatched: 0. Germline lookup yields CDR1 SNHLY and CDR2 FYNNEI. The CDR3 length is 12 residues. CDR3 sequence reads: CASSGQGYEQYF. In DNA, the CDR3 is TGTGCCAGCAGTGGACAGGGGTACGAGCAGTACTTC.

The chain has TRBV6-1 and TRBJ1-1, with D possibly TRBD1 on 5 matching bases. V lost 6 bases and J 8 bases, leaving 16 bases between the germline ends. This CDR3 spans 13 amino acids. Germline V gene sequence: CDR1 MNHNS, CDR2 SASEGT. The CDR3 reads CASRTGRDFEAFF. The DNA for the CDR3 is TGTGCCAGCAGGACGGGACGGGACTTCGAAGCTTTCTTT.

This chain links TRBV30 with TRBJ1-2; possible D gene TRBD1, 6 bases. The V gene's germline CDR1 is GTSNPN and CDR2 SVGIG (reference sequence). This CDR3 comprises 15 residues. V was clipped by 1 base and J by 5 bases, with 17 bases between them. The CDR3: CAWSAQQQGWYGYTF. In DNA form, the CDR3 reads TGTGCCTGGAGTGCCCAACAACAGGGTTGGTATGGCTACACCTTC.

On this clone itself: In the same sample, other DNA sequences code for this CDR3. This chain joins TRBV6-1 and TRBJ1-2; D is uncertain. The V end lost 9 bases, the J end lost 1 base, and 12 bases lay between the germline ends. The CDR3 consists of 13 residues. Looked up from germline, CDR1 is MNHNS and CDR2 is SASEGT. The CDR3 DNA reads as TGTGCCAGTAGGGAACTTCTTAACTATGGCTACACCTTC. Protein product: CASRELLNYGYTF.

In DNA form, the CDR3 reads TGTGCCAGCAGCCTTACAGGGGGGAGTGAAAAACTGTTTTTT. It yields the protein CASSLTGGSEKLFF. The chain links TRBV9 to TRBJ1-4, with 8 nucleotides matching TRBD1. J was trimmed by 7 bases and V by 4 bases; bases with no gene match: 6. This CDR3 comprises 14 residues. Germline V gene lookup returns CDR1 SGDLS and CDR2 YYNGEE.

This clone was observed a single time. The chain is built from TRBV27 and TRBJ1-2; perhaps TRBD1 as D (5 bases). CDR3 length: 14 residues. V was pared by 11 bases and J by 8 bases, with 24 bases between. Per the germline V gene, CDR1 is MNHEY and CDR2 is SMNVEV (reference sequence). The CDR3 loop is CASASGLPARGYTF. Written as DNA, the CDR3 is TGTGCCTCTGCCTCAGGGTTACCCGCTAGGGGCTACACCTTC.

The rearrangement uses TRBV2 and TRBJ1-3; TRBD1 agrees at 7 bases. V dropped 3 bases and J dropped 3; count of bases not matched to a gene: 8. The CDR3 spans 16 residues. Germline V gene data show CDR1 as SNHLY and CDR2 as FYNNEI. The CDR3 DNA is TGTGCCAGCAGTGAGACTCCCCAGGGGGATGGAAACACCATATATTTT. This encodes CASSETPQGDGNTIYF.

The DNA of the CDR3 is TGCGCCAGCAGCCAAGGGTGGGGGGTGAGGGATGGCTACACCTTC. Amino acids: CASSQGWGVRDGYTF. The chain recombines TRBV4-1 with TRBJ1-2; D perhaps matches TRBD1 (5 bases). CDR1 is MGHRA, CDR2 YSYEKL, per germline. Trimming removed 1 base from V and 6 bases from J, with 15 bases in between. CDR3 length: 15 amino acids.